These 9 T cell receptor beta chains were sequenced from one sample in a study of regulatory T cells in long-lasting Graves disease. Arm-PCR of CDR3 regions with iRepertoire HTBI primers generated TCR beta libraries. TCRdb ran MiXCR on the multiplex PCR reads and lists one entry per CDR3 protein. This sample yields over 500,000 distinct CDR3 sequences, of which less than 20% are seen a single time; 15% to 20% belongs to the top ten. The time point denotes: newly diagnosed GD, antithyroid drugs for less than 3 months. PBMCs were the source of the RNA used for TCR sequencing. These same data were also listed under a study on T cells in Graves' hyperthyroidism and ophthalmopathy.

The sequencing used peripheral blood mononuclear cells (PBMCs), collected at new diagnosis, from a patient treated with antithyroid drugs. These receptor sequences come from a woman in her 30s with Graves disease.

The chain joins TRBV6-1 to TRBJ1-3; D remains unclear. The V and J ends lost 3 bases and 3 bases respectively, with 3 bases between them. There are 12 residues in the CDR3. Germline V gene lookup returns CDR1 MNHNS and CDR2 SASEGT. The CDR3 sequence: CASSDNGNTIYF. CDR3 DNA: TGTGCCAGCAGTGACAATGGAAACACCATATATTTT.

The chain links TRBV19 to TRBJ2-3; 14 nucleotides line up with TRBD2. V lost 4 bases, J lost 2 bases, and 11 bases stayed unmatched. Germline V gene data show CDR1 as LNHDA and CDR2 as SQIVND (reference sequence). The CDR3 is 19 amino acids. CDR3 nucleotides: TGTGCCAGTAGTAGACTAGCGGGAGGGCTCAGCGGTGACACAGATACGCAGTATTTT. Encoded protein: CASSRLAGGLSGDTDTQYF.

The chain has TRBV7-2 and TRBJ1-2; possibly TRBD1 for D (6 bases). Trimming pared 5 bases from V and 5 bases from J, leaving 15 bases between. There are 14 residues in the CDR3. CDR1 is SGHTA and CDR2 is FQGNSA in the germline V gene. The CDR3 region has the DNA TGTGCCAGCAGCCCCGTTACAGGGTTATATGGCTACACCTTC. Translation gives CASSPVTGLYGYTF.

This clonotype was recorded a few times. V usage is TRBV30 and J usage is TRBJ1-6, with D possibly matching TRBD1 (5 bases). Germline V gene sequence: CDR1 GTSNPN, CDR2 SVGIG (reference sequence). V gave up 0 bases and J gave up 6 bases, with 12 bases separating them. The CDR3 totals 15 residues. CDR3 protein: CAWSVRGGLNSPLHF. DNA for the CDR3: TGTGCCTGGAGTGTAAGGGGAGGCCTTAATTCACCCCTCCACTTT.

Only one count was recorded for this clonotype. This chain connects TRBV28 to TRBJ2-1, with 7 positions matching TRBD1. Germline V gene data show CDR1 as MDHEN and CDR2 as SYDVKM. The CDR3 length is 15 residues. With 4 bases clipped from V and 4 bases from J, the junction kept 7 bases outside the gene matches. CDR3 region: CASSYRGPWYNEQFF. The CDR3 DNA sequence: TGTGCCAGCAGTTACAGGGGACCTTGGTACAATGAGCAGTTCTTC.

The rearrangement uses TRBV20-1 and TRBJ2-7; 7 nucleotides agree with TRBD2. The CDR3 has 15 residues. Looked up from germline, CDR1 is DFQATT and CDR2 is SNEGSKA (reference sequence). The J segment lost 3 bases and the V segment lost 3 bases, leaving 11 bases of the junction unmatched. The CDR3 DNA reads TGCAGTGCTAGTCCCTTCGTGGGAGGGGACTACGAGCAGTACTTC. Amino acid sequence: CSASPFVGGDYEQYF.

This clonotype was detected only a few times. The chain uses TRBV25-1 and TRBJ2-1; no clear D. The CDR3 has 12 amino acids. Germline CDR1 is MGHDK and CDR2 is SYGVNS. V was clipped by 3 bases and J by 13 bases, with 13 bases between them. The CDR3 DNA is TGTGCCAGCAGTGAGCTTTTCGACGGTCAGTTCTTC. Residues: CASSELFDGQFF. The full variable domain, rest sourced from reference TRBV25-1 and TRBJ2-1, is EADIYQTPRYLVIGTGKKITLECSQTMGHDKMYWYQQDPGMELHLIHYSYGVNSTEKGDLSSESTVSRIRTEHFPLTLESARPSHTSQYLCASSELFDGQFFGPGTRLTVL.

CDR3 residues: CSASLAQVGQETQYF. The CDR3, as DNA: TGCAGTGCTAGTCTCGCTCAGGTCGGACAAGAGACCCAGTACTTC. The genes are TRBV20-1 and TRBJ2-5; unclear D gene. The CDR3 runs to 15 residues. Trimming cost V 3 bases and J 2 bases, with 16 bases left between them. In germline, CDR1 is DFQATT, CDR2 SNEGSKA (reference sequence).

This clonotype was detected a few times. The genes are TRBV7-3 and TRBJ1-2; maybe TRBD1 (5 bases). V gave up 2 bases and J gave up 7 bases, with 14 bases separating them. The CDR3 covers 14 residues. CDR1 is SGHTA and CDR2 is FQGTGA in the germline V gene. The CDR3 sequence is CASSLVSGGGGYTF. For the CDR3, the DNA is TGTGCCAGCAGCTTAGTCTCCGGGGGAGGTGGCTACACCTTC.